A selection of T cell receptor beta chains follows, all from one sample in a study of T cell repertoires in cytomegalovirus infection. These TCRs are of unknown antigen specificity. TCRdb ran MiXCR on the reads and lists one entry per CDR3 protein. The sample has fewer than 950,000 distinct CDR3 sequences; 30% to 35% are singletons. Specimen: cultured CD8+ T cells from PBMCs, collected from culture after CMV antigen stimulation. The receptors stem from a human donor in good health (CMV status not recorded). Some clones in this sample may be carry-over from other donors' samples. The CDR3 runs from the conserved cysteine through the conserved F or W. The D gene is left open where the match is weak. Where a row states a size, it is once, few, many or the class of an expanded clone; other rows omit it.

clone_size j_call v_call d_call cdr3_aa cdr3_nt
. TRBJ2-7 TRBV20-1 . CSAKDHKGGSYEQYF TGCAGTGCCAAAGATCATAAGGGGGGCTCCTACGAGCAGTACTTC
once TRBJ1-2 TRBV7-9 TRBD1 CASGETGGGYGYTF TGTGCCAGCGGCGAGACAGGGGGCGGTTATGGCTACACCTTC
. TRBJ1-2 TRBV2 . CASRTGAPGYGYTF TGTGCCAGCAGGACAGGCGCCCCGGGGTATGGCTACACCTTC
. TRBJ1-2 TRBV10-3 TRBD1 CAISESLTGGDYGYTF TGTGCCATCAGTGAGTCACTCACAGGGGGGGACTATGGCTACACCTTC
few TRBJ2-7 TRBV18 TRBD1 CASSPPAGDRVSYEQYF TGTGCCAGCTCACCACCGGCGGGGGACAGGGTGTCCTACGAGCAGTACTTC
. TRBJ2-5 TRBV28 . CASSHPRETQYF TGTGCCAGCAGTCACCCTAGAGAGACCCAGTACTTC
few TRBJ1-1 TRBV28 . CASSPEGASNTEAFF TGTGCCAGCAGTCCAGAGGGCGCCTCGAACACTGAAGCTTTCTTT
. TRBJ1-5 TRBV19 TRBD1 CASSIDPGGPPQHF TGTGCCAGTAGTATTGACCCAGGGGGGCCGCCCCAGCATTTT
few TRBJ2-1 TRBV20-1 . CSARALSHRVGFDEQFF TGCAGTGCTAGAGCCCTCTCTCACAGGGTAGGTTTCGATGAGCAGTTCTTC
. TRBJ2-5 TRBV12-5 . CASGRGGQGQETQYF TGTGCTAGTGGTCGAGGGGGTCAGGGGCAAGAGACCCAGTACTTC